This T cell receptor (beta chain) is from a study of CD8 T cells in Susac syndrome. Study as a whole: There were about 6 sequenced Susac syndrome patients with active disease and eight or nine in remission.

The CDR3 extends over 15 amino acids. Per germline, CDR1 LNHNV and CDR2 YYDKDF (reference sequence). V shed 4 bases, J shed 9 bases, and the junction held 7 bases outside the gene matches. Reverse transcription of 0.5 to 1 ug RNA was carried out with random hexamers. MiXCR was run by TCRdb on the immunoSEQ multiplex PCR reads, yielding one entry per CDR3 protein. The table records under 200,000 distinct CDR3 sequences, roughly 95% of them present only once. The chain links TRBV15 to TRBJ2-1; TRBD2 aligns across 12 bases. This TCR was sampled from a human donor with Susac syndrome. Material for sequencing was CD4+ T cells from PBMCs. Here the CDR3 DNA reads TGTGCCACCAGCAACGATGGACTAGCGGGGATTGAGCAGTTCTTC. Residues: CATSNDGLAGIEQFF. The entire variable domain, with the rest obtained from reference TRBV15 and TRBJ2-1, is as follows: DAMVIQNPRYQVTQFGKPVTLSCSQTLNHNVMYWYQQKSSQAPKLLFHYYDKDFNNEADTPDNFQSRRPNTSFCFLDIRSPGLGDTAMYLCATSNDGLAGIEQFFGPGTRLTVL.